The 4 T cell receptor beta chains given below trace back to one sample, sequenced in a study of T cell responses to AZD1222 COVID-19 vaccine. The method was immunoSEQ multiplex PCR; TCRdb's version includes in-frame clones alone and lacks a portion of them. The repertoire holds some 150,000 clones, with about nine tenths as singletons. The sequencing used peripheral blood, collected on day 0 of AZD1222 vaccination. These TCRs come from an adult in good health.

The chain joins TRBV19 to TRBJ2-7, with 10 nucleotides matching TRBD1. This CDR3 has 13 residues. Per the germline V gene, CDR1 is LNHDA and CDR2 is SQIVND (reference sequence). Germline trimming cut 6 bases from V and 6 bases from J; bases unmatched to any gene: 5. The CDR3 region is CASSRDRGVEQYF. The CDR3 bases are TGTGCCAGTAGCCGGGACAGGGGTGTCGAGCAGTACTTC.

The chain couples TRBV6-4 to TRBJ1-1; D is uncertain. V was pared by 6 bases and J by 1 base, with 9 bases between. The CDR3 length is 13 residues. From germline, CDR1 is MRHNA and CDR2 SNTAGT. The CDR3 DNA sequence: TGTGCCAGCAGAAAGACCCAGAACACTGAAGCTTTCTTT. It yields the protein CASRKTQNTEAFF.

The J gene is TRBJ2-3, the V gene TRBV7-6, with 7 bases that match TRBD1. V gave up 5 bases and J gave up 0 bases; unmatched junction bases: 5. The CDR3 length is 15 residues. Germline assignment: CDR1 SGHVS and CDR2 FNYEAQ. The CDR3 DNA reads as TGTGCCAGCAGCCCACGGACAGGCAGCACAGATACGCAGTATTTT. Amino acid sequence: CASSPRTGSTDTQYF.

This sequence joins TRBV11-3 and TRBJ2-1, with D perhaps being TRBD1 or TRBD2 (5 bases each). The CDR3 spans 16 residues. Germline loops: CDR1 SGHNT, CDR2 YENEEA. V gave up 4 bases and J gave up 6 bases, with 19 bases separating them. CDR3 DNA: TGTGCCAGCAGCTACGGCAAGGGACGGGAAGGCAATGAGCAGTTCTTC. Translating gives CASSYGKGREGNEQFF.